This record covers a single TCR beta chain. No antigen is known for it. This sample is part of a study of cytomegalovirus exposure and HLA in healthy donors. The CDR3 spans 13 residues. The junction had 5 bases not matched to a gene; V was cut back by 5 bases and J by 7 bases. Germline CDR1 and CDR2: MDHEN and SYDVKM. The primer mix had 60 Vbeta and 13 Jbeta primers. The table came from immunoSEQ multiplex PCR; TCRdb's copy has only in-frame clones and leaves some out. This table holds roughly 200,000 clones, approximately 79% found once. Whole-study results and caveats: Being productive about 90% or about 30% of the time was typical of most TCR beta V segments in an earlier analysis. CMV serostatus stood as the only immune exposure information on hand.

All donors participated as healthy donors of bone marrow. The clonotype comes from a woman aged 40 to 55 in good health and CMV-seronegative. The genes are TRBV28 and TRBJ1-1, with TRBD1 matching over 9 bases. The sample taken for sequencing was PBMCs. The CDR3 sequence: CASSPGTGCEAFF. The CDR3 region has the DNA TGTGCCAGCAGTCCCGGGACAGGGTGTGAAGCTTTCTTT.